This entry describes one T cell receptor beta chain. The data were taken from a study of blood T cell repertoires in COVID-19. Study details: Acute and convalescent COVID-19 specimens originated in the United States, Italy and Spain. PBMCs, B-cell-depleted T cells, or T cells provided the cDNA or gDNA that made up the material.

Original processing notes: How many nucleated cells were present was estimated from reference gene primer amplification. Repertoires were generated with immunoSEQ multiplex PCR, while TCRdb's copy carries only in-frame clones and drops some. V, J and clone size derive from that table, while D and trimming were established from the DNA sequence. The sample consists of about 160,000 clones, around 81% of them appearing once. The sequencing input was peripheral blood. The clonotype comes from a man between 60 and 70 years old with active or convalescent COVID-19.

Here the CDR3 reads CASTMGDRITNYGYTF. The CDR3 DNA follows: TGTGCCAGTACTATGGGGGACAGGATAACTAACTATGGCTACACCTTC. This chain links TRBV19 with TRBJ1-2; 8 nucleotides match TRBD1. Per germline, CDR1 LNHDA and CDR2 SQIVND (reference sequence). V was clipped by 7 bases and J by 0 bases; unmatched bases: 10. The CDR3 is 16 residues long. Looking up the rest from reference TRBV19 and TRBJ1-2 gives the full variable domain: DGGITQSPKYLFRKEGQNVTLSCEQNLNHDAMYWYRQDPGQGLRLIYYSQIVNDFQKGDIAEGYSVSREKKESFPLTVTSAQKNPTAFYLCASTMGDRITNYGYTFGSGTRLTVV.